One TCR beta chain is described in this entry. Its antigen is not identified. The data were taken from a study of T cell clones after liver transplantation. For the study at large: A pre-transplant mixed lymphocyte reaction with TCRbeta sequencing defined graft-donor-reactive clones followed in post-transplant blood. Broader study findings: A larger donor-reactive than third-party decline suggested partial antigen-specific deletion. These preliminary findings come from unstandardized post-transplant sampling times.

TCRdb's table, derived via immunoSEQ multiplex PCR, lists solely in-frame clones and lacks some. In the table there are some 70,000 clones, around 90% of which are singletons. Trimming left V 3 bases short and J 6 bases short, with 9 bases between. The germline gives CDR1 DFQATT, CDR2 SNEGSKA (reference sequence). The CDR3 length is 11 residues. This sample comprised CD4+ T cells from blood, obtained before liver transplant. The sequence was obtained from a human donor who received a liver transplant. V and J are TRBV20-1 and TRBJ2-7; TRBD1 is a possible D gene (6 bases). The CDR3 spells CSASLGAEQYF. The CDR3 bases are TGCAGTGCTAGTTTGGGGGCCGAGCAGTACTTC.